Listed below are T cell receptor beta chains from one sample, sequenced in a study of early T cells in non-severe SARS-CoV-2 infection. TCRdb recomputed calls from the 5' RACE reads with MiXCR, one row per CDR3 protein. The sample carries some 77,000 distinct CDR3 sequences, approximately 5% recorded once. The sequences come from whole blood, collected at baseline. Receptor source: an adult who was a healthcare worker with PCR-confirmed SARS-CoV-2 infection or an uninfected control (not recorded which). Both conserved end residues are part of each CDR3. D genes are given only for firm matches. Clone size is shown for a subset of rows, as once, few, many or a class of expanded clone.

D gene	V gene	J gene	clone size	CDR3 DNA	CDR3 protein
TRBD1	TRBV5-5	TRBJ2-7	many	TGTGCCAGCACCAATTGGACAGGGAGCTACGAGCAGTACTTC	CASTNWTGSYEQYF
.	TRBV18	TRBJ2-5	.	TGTGCCAGCTCATCCACCGGAGGGAGCCAAGAGACCCAGTACTTC	CASSSTGGSQETQYF
.	TRBV5-6	TRBJ1-2	many	TGTGCCAGCAGCTTGGGCAGGGCCTATGGCTACACCTTC	CASSLGRAYGYTF
.	TRBV7-9	TRBJ2-4	many	TGTGCCAGCAGCCAACGTAAGGGGGAGAACGAAAACATTCAGTACTTC	CASSQRKGENENIQYF
.	TRBV5-4	TRBJ2-2	few	TGTGCCAGCAGCTTGCGGCGTTCGTTGGTAGGCGGGGAGCTGTTTTTT	CASSLRRSLVGGELFF
.	TRBV4-1	TRBJ1-6	.	TGCGCCAGCAGCCAAGGGTCGAATTCACCCCTCCACTTT	CASSQGSNSPLHF
.	TRBV20-1	TRBJ2-1	few	TGCAGTGCGCCACTAGCAAATGAGCAGTTCTTC	CSAPLANEQFF
.	TRBV10-3	TRBJ1-1	many	TGTGCCATCAGTGGGGACGGATACACTGAAGCTTTCTTT	CAISGDGYTEAFF
.	TRBV20-1	TRBJ2-5	many	TGCAGTGCTAGAGTGGGGGACCATTCGGCCGAAGAGACCCAGTACTTC	CSARVGDHSAEETQYF
.	TRBV29-1	TRBJ2-5	many	TGCAGCGGTGGAAACCAAGAGACCCAGTACTTC	CSGGNQETQYF
.	TRBV4-1	TRBJ2-3	few	TGCGCCAGCAGCCAAGACCAGGGATGGACAGATACGCAGTATTTT	CASSQDQGWTDTQYF
.	TRBV5-6	TRBJ1-1	many	TGTGCCAGCAGCTTGACTCTGCAGGGAAATGAAGCTTTCTTT	CASSLTLQGNEAFF
.	TRBV7-6	TRBJ2-7	.	TGTGCCAGCAGCCCAAGGGGACAGCGGGAGACGTACGAGCAGTACTTC	CASSPRGQRETYEQYF
.	TRBV6-5	TRBJ1-1	many	TGTGCCAGCAGTTACTTCAAAGGGGCTGGTACTGAAGCTTTCTTT	CASSYFKGAGTEAFF
.	TRBV7-2	TRBJ2-3	few	TGTGCCAGCAGCTTACAGGGCGGAACCACAGATACGCAGTATTTT	CASSLQGGTTDTQYF
.	TRBV4-1	TRBJ2-5	many	TGCGCCAGCAGCCAAGCTAGCGAGTACCAAGAGACCCAGTACTTC	CASSQASEYQETQYF
TRBD2	TRBV7-9	TRBJ2-3	many	TGTGCCAGCAGCTTAGGGGCTAGCGGAGACCGCACAGATACGCAGTATTTT	CASSLGASGDRTDTQYF
.	TRBV7-3	TRBJ1-1	many	TGTGCCAGCAGCCCCGGGAACATCCAGGGCACTGAAGCTTTCTTT	CASSPGNIQGTEAFF
.	TRBV29-1	TRBJ2-1	many	TGCAGCGTTGAGAAGGATGGCAGATCTTACAATGAGCAGTTCTTC	CSVEKDGRSYNEQFF
.	TRBV7-8	TRBJ2-4	many	TGTGCCAGCAGCTTAATAGGGAACAAAAACATTCAGTACTTC	CASSLIGNKNIQYF
.	TRBV6-5	TRBJ2-3	few	TGTGCCAGCAGTTACTCGAGAGATACGCAGTATTTT	CASSYSRDTQYF
.	TRBV5-1	TRBJ1-1	.	TGCGCCAGCAGCTTTAATACAGGAGAGAACACTGAAGCTTTCTTT	CASSFNTGENTEAFF
.	TRBV2	TRBJ1-1	.	TGTGCCAGCAGTGAAGGCCCAGGGCGTGAAGCTTTCTTT	CASSEGPGREAFF